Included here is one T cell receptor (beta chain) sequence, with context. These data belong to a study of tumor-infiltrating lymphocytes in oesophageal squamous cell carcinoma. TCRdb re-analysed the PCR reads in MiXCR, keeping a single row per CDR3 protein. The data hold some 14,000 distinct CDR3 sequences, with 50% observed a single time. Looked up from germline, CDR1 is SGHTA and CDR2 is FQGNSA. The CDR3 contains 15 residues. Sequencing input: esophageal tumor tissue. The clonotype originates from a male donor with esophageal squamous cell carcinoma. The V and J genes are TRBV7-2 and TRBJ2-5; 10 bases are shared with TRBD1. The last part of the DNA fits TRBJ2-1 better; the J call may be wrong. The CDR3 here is CASSGGTGVRGTQFF. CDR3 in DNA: TGTGCCAGCAGCGGAGGGACAGGGGTTCGGGGGACCCAGTTCTTC.